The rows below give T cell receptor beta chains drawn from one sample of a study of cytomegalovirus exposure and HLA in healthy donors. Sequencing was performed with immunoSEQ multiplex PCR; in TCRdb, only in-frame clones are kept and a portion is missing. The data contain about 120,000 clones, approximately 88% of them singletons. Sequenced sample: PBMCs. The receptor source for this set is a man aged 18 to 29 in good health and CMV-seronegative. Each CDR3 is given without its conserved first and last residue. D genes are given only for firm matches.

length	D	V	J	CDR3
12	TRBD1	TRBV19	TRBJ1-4	ASSWGTGGEKLF
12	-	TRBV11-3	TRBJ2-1	ASRRDSSYNEQF
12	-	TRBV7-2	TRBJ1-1	ASSLDGGGTEAF
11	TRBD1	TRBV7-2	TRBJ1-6	ASSWDSNSPLH
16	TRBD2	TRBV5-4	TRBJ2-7	ASSPIPGLAGGLYEQY
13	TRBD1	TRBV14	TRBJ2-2	ASSQRGGFTGELF
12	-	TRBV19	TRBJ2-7	ASSNTGGPDEQY
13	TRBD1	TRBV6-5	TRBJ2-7	ASSPGQLPRHEQY
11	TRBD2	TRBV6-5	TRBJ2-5	ASRTSGTETQY
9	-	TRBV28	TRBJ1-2	ASNRDFGYT
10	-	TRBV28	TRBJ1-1	ASSLLGLQAF
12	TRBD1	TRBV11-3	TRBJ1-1	ASSSRDRNTEAF
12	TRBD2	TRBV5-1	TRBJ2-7	ASRRREGLDEQY
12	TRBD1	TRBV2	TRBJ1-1	ARRQGGPRTEAF
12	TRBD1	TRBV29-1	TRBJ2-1	SVDLTGGQNEQF
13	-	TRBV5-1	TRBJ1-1	ASSLGGHRNTEAF
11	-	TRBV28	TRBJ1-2	ASSETGRYGYT
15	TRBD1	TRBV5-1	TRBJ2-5	ASSSPRDRGLQETQY
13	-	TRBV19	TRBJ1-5	ASSAQVYSNQPQH
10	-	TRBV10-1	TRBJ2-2	ASTGYTGELF
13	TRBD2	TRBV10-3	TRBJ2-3	ATLSGGGSTDTQY
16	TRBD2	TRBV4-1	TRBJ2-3	ASSQDAAGVTSTDTQY
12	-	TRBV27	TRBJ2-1	ASSLFGRANEQF
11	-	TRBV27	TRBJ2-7	ASSLDRNYEQY
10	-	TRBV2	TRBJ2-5	ASNTGQETQY
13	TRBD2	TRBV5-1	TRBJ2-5	ASSLTGGNQETQY
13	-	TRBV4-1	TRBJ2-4	ASSQPTGAKNIQY
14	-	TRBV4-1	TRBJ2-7	ASSQDLRGTTYEQY
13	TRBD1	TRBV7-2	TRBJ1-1	ASSLDTGGYTEAF
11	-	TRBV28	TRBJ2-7	ASSRPTGRKQY
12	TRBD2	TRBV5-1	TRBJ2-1	ASSTGTSFGEQF
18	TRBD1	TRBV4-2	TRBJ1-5	ASSQAGTGGFDGSNQPQH
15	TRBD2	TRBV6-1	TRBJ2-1	ASSEARASGIVREQF
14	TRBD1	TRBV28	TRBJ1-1	ANKPLPGTGYTEAF
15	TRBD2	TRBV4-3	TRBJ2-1	ASSQAISGGPNNEQF
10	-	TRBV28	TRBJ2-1	ATSVSYNEQF
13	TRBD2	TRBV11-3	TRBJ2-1	ASSLDAGGSNEQF
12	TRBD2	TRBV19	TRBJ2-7	ASSIGRGGYEQY
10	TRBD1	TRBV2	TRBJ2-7	ASRGQGYEQY
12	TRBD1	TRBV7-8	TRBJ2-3	ASSLTGGDGPQY
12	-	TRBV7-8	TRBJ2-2	ASTGLINAGELF
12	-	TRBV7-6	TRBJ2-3	ASSLKGHTDTQY
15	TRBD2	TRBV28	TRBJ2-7	ASSLFFGGGLPYEQY
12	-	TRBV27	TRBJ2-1	ASSQDSSYNEQF
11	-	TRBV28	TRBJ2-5	ASSTPQFGTQY
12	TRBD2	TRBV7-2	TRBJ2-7	ASSVGLAGGEQY
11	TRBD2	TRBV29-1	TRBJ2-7	SAWGGSLPEQY
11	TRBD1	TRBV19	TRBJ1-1	ASKIDRDTEAF
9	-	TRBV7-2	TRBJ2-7	ASRGQHEQY
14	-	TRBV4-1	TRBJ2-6	ASSQDEGTGANVLT
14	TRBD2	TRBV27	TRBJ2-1	ASRGLAGGFVNEQF
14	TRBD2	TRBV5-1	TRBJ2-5	ASSLDGLAGVETQY